Shown below are 8 T cell receptor beta chains from a single sample sequenced in a study of T cells in Graves' hyperthyroidism and ophthalmopathy. TCR beta CDR3 regions were amplified from RNA. HTBI primers were employed in a first-round RT-PCR of the TCR CDR3. From the multiplex PCR reads, TCRdb called clonotypes with MiXCR, one entry per CDR3 protein. The data show a few hundred thousand distinct CDR3 sequences, roughly 15% seen once. Sequencing was carried out using blood. These receptor sequences come from a woman aged 55-75 years with Graves' ophthalmopathy.

V and J are TRBV10-2 and TRBJ2-5; no clear D gene. Germline lookup yields CDR1 WSHSY and CDR2 SAAADI. V lost 2 bases to trimming and J lost 0 bases, with 13 bases between them. The CDR3 has 16 residues. CDR3 DNA sequence: TGCGCCAGCAGTGAGACCTATTTTCAGAACCAAGAGACCCAGTACTTC. Translated, it gives CASSETYFQNQETQYF.

This clonotype was found once. This chain uses TRBV6-2 or TRBV6-3 with TRBJ1-5; unclear D gene. CDR3 length equals 16 residues. Germline loops: CDR1 MNHEY, CDR2 SVGEGT. Trimming removed 2 bases at V and 2 bases at J, with 13 bases between. CDR3 sequence (DNA): TGTGCCAGCAGTTACGAAGGGTTTTCTGGCAATCAGCCCCAGCATTTT. It encodes CASSYEGFSGNQPQHF.

In this sample, this clonotype turned up many times. The chain links TRBV12-3 or TRBV12-4 to TRBJ2-7, with TRBD1 matching over 9 bases. This CDR3 comprises 17 residues. V was clipped by 2 bases and J by 2 bases; unmatched bases: 10. The CDR3 protein is CASSLSGLRDRAYEQYF. The DNA for the CDR3 is TGTGCCAGCAGTTTAAGTGGGTTACGGGACAGGGCCTACGAGCAGTACTTC.

This clonotype was seen many times. V gene TRBV5-4 combines with J gene TRBJ2-3, with 12 bases lining up with TRBD2. Losses at the gene ends were 3 bases for V and 2 bases for J; bases not matched to a gene: 4. CDR1 SGHNT and CDR2 YYREEE come from the germline V gene (reference sequence). This CDR3 is 16 amino acids long. Here the CDR3 reads CASSSRLAGVTDTQYF. The DNA for the CDR3 is TGTGCCAGCAGCTCTCGACTAGCGGGAGTCACAGATACGCAGTATTTT.

V gene TRBV5-1 combines with J gene TRBJ1-1; 7 nucleotides align to TRBD1. This CDR3 region has 15 residues. V lost 0 bases to trimming and J lost 2 bases; unmatched junction nucleotides: 4. CDR1 is SGHRS, CDR2 YFSETQ, per germline. Written as DNA, the CDR3 is TGCGCCAGCAGCTTGGTCGGGACAGAAAACACTGAAGCTTTCTTT. This gives the protein CASSLVGTENTEAFF.

This clonotype has a count of ten or more. The chain couples TRBV6-5 to TRBJ2-1; 7 bases fit TRBD2. Germline lookup yields CDR1 MNHEY and CDR2 SVGAGI. This CDR3 contains 16 residues. J lost 1 base, V lost 0 bases, and 3 bases had no gene match. The DNA of the CDR3 is TGTGCCAGCAGTTACTCGAGACTAGCATCCTACAATGAGCAGTTCTTC. It is translated as CASSYSRLASYNEQFF.

This clonotype was seen at least ten times. V gene TRBV2 combines with J gene TRBJ2-2, with D perhaps given as TRBD1 or TRBD2 (5 bases each). The V end was cut by 9 bases, the J end by 3 bases, with 11 bases between. Germline assignment: CDR1 SNHLY and CDR2 FYNNEI. This CDR3 is 13 amino acids long. In DNA, the CDR3 is TGTGCCAGAGGGACCCCCGACACCGGGGAGCTGTTTTTT. Translated: CARGTPDTGELFF. Full variable domain (rest looked up from reference TRBV2 and TRBJ2-2): EPEVTQTPSHQVTQMGQEVILRCVPISNHLYFYWYRQILGQKVEFLVSFYNNEISEKSEIFDDQFSVERPDGSNFTLKIRSTKLEDSAMYFCARGTPDTGELFFGEGSRLTVL.

The chain has TRBV12-3 or TRBV12-4 and TRBJ2-7; 8 bases map to TRBD1. The J segment lost 3 bases and the V segment lost 2 bases, leaving 3 bases of the junction unmatched. This CDR3 has 14 residues. CDR3 nucleotides: TGTGCCAGCAGTTTACAGGGGGCGTACTACGAGCAGTACTTC. Its protein product is CASSLQGAYYEQYF.